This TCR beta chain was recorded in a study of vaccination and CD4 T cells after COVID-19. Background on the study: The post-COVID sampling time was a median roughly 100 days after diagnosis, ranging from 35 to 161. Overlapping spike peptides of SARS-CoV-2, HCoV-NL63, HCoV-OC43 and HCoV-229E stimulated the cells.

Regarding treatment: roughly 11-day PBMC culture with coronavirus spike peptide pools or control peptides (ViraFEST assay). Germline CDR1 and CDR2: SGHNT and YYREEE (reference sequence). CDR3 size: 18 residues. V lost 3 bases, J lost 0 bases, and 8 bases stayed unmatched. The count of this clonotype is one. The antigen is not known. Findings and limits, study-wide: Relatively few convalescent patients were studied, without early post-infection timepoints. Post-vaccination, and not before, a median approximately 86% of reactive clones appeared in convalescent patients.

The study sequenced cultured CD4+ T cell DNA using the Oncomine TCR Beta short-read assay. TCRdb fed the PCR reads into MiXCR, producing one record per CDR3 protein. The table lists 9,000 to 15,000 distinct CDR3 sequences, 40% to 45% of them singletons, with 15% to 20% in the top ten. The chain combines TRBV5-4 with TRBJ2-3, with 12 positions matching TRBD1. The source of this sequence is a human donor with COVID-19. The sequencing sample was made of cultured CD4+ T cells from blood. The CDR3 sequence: CASSSGTGGEPSTDTQYF. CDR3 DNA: TGTGCCAGCAGCTCCGGGACAGGGGGCGAACCTAGCACAGATACGCAGTATTTT.